This TCR beta chain was observed in a study of early T cells in non-severe SARS-CoV-2 infection. This clonotype was picked up many times. Germline lookup yields CDR1 SGHDT and CDR2 YYEEEE. This CDR3 contains 13 residues. Trimming took off 4 bases at V and 7 bases at J, with 12 bases between the two ends. TCRdb reanalysed the 5' RACE reads using MiXCR and keeps one entry per CDR3 protein. The table includes about 60,000 distinct CDR3 sequences, around 5.2% detected once. The clonotype comes from an adult who was a healthcare worker with PCR-confirmed SARS-CoV-2 infection or an uninfected control (not recorded which). Sequencing was carried out using whole blood. V usage is TRBV5-6 and J usage is TRBJ2-4; D is ambiguous. CDR3 sequence: CASSDMVGNIQYF. CDR3 nucleotides: TGTGCCAGCAGCGATATGGTCGGGAACATTCAGTACTTC.